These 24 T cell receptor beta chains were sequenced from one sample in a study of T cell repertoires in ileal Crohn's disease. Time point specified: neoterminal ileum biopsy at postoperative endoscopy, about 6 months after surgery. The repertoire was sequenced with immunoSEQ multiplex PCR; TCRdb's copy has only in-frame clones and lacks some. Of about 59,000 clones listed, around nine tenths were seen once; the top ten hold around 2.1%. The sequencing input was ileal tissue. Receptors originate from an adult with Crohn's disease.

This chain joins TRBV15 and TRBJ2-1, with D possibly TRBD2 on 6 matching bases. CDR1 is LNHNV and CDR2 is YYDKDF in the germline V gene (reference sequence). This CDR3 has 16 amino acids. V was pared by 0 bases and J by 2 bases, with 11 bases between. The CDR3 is CATSRETGAAYNEQFF. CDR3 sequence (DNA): TGTGCCACCAGCAGAGAAACGGGAGCGGCCTACAATGAGCAGTTCTTC. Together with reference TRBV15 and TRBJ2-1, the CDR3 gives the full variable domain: DAMVIQNPRYQVTQFGKPVTLSCSQTLNHNVMYWYQQKSSQAPKLLFHYYDKDFNNEADTPDNFQSRRPNTSFCFLDIRSPGLGDTAMYLCATSRETGAAYNEQFFGPGTRLTVL.

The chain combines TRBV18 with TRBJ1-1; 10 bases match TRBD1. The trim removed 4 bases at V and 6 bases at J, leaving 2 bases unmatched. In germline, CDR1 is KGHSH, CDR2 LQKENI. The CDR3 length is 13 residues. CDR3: CASSRDRGPEAFF. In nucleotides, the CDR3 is TGTGCCAGCTCACGAGACAGGGGGCCTGAAGCTTTCTTT.

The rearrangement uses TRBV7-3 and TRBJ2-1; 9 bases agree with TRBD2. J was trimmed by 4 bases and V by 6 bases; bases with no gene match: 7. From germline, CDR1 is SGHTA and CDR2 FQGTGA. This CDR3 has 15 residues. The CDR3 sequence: CASSQVAGDYNEQFF. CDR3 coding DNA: TGTGCCAGCAGTCAAGTAGCGGGGGATTACAATGAGCAGTTCTTC.

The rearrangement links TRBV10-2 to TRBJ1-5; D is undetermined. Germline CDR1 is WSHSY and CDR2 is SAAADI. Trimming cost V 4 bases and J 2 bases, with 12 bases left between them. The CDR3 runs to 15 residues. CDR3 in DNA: TGCGCCAGCAGTGGAGTCCAGCGCGGCAATCAGCCCCAGCATTTT. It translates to CASSGVQRGNQPQHF.

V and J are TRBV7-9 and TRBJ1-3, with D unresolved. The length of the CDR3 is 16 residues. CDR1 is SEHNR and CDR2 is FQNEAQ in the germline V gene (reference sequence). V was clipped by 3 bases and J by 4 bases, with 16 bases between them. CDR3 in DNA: TGTGCCAGCAGCTTCGGACTAGGGTTCTCGGGAAACACCATATATTTT. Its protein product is CASSFGLGFSGNTIYF.

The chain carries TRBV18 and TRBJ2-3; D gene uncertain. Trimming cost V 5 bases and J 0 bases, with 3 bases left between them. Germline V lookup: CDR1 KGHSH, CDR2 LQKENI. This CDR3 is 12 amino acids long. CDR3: CASSTSTDTQYF. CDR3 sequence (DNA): TGTGCCAGCTCAACTAGCACAGATACGCAGTATTTT. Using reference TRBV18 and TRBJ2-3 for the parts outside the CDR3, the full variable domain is NAGVMQNPRHLVRRRGQEARLRCSPMKGHSHVYWYRQLPEEGLKFMVYLQKENIIDESGMPKERFSAEFPKEGPSILRIQQVVRGDSAAYFCASSTSTDTQYFGPGTRLTVL.

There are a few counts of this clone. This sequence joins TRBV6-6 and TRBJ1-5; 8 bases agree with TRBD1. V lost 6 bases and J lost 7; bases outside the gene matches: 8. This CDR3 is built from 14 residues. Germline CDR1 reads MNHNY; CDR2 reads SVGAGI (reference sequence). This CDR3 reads CASSQGAPSQPQHF. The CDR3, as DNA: TGTGCCAGCAGCCAGGGGGCGCCGTCCCAGCCCCAGCATTTT.

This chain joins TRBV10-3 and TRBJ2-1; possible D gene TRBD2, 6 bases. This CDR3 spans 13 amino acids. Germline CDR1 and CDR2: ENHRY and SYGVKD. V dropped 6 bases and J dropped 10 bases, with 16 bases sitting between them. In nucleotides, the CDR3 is TGTGCCATCAGGGGGACTCCTACTTCGGAGCAGTTCTTC. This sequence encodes CAIRGTPTSEQFF.

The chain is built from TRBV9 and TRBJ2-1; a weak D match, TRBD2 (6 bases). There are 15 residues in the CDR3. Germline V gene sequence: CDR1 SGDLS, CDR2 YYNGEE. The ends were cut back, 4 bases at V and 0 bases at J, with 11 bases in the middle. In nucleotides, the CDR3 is TGTGCCAGCAGCAACGGACTAAGCTCCTACAATGAGCAGTTCTTC. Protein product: CASSNGLSSYNEQFF.

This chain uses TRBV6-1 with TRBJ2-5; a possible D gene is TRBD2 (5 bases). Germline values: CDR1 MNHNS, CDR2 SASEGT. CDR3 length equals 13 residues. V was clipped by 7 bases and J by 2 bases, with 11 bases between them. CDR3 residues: CASKLAGQETQYF. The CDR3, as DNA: TGTGCCAGCAAATTGGCGGGTCAAGAGACCCAGTACTTC.

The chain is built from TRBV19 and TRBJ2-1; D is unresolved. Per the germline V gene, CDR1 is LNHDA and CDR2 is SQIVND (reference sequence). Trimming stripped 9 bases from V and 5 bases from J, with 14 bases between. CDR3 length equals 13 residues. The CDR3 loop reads CASGEMTDNEQFF. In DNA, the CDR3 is TGTGCCAGCGGAGAAATGACCGACAATGAGCAGTTCTTC.

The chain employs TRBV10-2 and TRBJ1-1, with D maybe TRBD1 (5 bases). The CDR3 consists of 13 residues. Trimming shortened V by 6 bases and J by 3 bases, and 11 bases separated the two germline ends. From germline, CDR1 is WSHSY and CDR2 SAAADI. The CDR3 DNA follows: TGCGCCAGCAGGCCCCAGGGTGACACTGAAGCTTTCTTT. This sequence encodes CASRPQGDTEAFF.

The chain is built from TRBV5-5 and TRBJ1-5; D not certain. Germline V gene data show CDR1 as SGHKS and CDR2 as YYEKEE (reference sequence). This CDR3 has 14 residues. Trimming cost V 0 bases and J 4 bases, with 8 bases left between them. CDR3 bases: TGTGCCAGCAGCTTGGCCGGAGTAAATCAGCCCCAGCATTTT. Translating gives CASSLAGVNQPQHF. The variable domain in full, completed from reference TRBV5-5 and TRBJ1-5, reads DAGVTQSPTHLIKTRGQQVTLRCSPISGHKSVSWYQQVLGQGPQFIFQYYEKEERGRGNFPDRFSARQFPNYSSELNVNALLLGDSALYLCASSLAGVNQPQHFGDGTRLSIL.

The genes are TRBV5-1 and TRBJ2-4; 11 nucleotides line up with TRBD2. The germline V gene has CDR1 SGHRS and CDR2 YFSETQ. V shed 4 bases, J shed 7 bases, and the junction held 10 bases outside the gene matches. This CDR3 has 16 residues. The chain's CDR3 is CASSPPLAGGRNIQYF. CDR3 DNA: TGCGCCAGCAGCCCCCCTCTAGCGGGGGGACGGAACATTCAGTACTTC. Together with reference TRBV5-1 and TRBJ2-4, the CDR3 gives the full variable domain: KAGVTQTPRYLIKTRGQQVTLSCSPISGHRSVSWYQQTPGQGLQFLFEYFSETQRNKGNFPGRFSGRQFSNSRSEMNVSTLELGDSALYLCASSPPLAGGRNIQYFGAGTRLSVL.

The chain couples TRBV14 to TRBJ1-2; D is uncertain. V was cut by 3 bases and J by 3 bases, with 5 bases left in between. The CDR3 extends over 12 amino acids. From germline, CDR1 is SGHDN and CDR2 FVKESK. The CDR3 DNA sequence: TGTGCCAGCAGCCATACACACTATGGCTACACCTTC. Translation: CASSHTHYGYTF.

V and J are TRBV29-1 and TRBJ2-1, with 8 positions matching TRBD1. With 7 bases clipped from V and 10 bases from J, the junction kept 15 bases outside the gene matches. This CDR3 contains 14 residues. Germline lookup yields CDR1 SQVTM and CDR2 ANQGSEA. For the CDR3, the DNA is TGCAGCGGCGAACGGAGTCAGGGGGCTGGAGAGCAGTTCTTC. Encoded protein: CSGERSQGAGEQFF.

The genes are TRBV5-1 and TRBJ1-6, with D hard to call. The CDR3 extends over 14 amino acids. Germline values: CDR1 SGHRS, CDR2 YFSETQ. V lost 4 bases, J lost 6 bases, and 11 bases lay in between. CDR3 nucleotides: TGCGCCAGCAGCCGTGACAACACTAATTCACCCCTCCACTTT. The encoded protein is CASSRDNTNSPLHF.

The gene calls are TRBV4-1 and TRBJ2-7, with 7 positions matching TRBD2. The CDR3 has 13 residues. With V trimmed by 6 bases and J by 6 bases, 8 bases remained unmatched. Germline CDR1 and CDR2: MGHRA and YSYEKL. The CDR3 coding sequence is TGCGCCAGCAGAAGCGGGGCCTCTTCCGAGCAGTACTTC. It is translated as CASRSGASSEQYF.

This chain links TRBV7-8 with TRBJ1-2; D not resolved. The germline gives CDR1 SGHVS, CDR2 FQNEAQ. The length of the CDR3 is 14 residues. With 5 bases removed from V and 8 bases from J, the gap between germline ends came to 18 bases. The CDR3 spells CASSPRLSREGYTF. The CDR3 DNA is TGTGCCAGCAGCCCCCGTTTGAGCCGGGAGGGCTACACCTTC.

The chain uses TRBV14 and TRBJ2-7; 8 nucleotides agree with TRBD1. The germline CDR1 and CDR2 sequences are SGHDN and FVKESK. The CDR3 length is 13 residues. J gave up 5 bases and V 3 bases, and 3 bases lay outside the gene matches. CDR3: CASSQTGVHEQYV. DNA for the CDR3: TGTGCCAGCAGCCAGACAGGGGTGCACGAGCAGTACGTC.

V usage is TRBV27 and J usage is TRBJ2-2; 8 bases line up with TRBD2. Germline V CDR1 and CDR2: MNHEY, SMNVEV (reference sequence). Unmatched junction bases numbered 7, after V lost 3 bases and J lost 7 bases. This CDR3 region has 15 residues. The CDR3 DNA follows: TGTGCCAGCAGTTTCTTGGCGGGGGGTGGCGGGGAGCTGTTTTTT. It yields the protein CASSFLAGGGGELFF.

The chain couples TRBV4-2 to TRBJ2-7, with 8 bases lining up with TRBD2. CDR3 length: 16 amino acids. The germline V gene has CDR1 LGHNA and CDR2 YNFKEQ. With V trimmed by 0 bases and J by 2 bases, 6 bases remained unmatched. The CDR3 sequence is CASSQDLRAGAYEQYF. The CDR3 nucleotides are TGTGCCAGCAGCCAAGATTTACGAGCGGGAGCCTACGAGCAGTACTTC.

The CDR3, as DNA: TGTGCCTGGAGGGGACAGACGTACACTGAAGCTTTCTTT. Its translation is CAWRGQTYTEAFF. The V gene is TRBV30, the J gene TRBJ1-1; 7 nucleotides match TRBD1. This CDR3 is built from 13 residues. Germline V gene sequence: CDR1 GTSNPN, CDR2 SVGIG (reference sequence). With 3 bases clipped from V and 3 bases from J, the junction kept 4 bases outside the gene matches.

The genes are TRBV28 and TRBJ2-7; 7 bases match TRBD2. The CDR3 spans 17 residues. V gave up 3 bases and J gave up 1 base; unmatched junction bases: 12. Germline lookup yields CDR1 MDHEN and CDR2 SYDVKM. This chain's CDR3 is CASSFTLGGMKSYEQYV. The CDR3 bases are TGTGCCAGCAGTTTCACTCTCGGGGGGATGAAGTCCTACGAGCAGTACGTC.